The present entry profiles one TCR beta chain with its context. Antigen specificity is unknown. The sample comes from a study of vaccination effects on CD4 cells after COVID-19. Study in general: Each person got two doses of an mRNA SARS-CoV-2 vaccine, BNT162b2 or mRNA-1273. Study conclusions and caveats: Clones that were induced by infection or by vaccine showed marked contraction late after vaccination.

J lost 5 bases, V lost 6 bases, and 12 bases had no gene match. The CDR3 spans 15 residues. Germline CDR1 is SGHVS and CDR2 is FQNEAQ. Produced via immunoSEQ multiplex PCR; TCRdb's table is partial and in-frame only. The data contain approximately 74,000 clones, 65% to 80% of them singletons. CD4+ T cells specific for antigen were expanded with viral peptide pools by the ViraFEST assay before sequencing. After less than twelve days in culture, the CD4+ T cells were isolated. The healthy vaccine recipients, who had no prior SARS-CoV-2 infection, showed negative nucleocapsid antibodies. Each well held 1.5 million to 2 million PBMC cultured with around 9.7 ug/ml peptides and 10 IU/ml IL-2. IL-2 medium supplanted half the medium on days 3 and 7.

The receptor was isolated from a human donor who received a COVID-19 vaccine. Specimen: CD4+ T cells from PBMCs cultured with HCoV-NL63 spike peptides, collected before COVID-19 vaccination. This chain uses TRBV7-8 with TRBJ1-2; 7 positions agree with TRBD1. The CDR3 is CASSSDRVLWYGYTF. CDR3 nucleotides: TGTGCCAGCAGTTCCGACAGGGTTCTTTGGTATGGCTACACCTTC.